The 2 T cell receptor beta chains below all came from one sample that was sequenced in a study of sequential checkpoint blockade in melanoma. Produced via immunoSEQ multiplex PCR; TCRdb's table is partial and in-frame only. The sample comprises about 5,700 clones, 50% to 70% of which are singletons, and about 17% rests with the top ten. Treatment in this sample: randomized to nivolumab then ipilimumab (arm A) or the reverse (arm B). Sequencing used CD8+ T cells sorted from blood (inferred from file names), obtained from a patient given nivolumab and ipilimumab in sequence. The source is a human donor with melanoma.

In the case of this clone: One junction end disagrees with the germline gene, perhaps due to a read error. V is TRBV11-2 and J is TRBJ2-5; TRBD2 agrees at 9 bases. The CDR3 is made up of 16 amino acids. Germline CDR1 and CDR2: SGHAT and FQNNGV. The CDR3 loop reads CASSQDSRGGQETQYF. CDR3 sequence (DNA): TGCGCCAGCAGCCAAGATTCGCGGGGGGGGCAAGAGACCCAGTACTTC.

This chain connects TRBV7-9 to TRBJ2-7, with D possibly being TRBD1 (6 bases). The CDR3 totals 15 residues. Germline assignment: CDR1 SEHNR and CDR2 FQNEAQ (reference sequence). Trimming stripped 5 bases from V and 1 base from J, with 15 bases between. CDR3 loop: CASSQLQGSSYEQYF. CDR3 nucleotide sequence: TGTGCCAGCAGCCAACTCCAGGGGTCGTCCTACGAGCAGTACTTC.